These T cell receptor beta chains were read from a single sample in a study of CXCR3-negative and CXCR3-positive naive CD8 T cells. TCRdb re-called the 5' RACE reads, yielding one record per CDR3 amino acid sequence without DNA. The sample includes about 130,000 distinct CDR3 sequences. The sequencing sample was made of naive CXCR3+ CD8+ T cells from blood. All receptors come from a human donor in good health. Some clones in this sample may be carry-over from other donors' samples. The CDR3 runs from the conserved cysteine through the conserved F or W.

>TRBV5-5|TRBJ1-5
CASSRADRPQPQHF
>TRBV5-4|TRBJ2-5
CAGRGALQETQYF
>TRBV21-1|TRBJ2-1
CAKGGEGYNEQFF
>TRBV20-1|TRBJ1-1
CSARASSGVMNTEAFF
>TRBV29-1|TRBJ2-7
CSVDPLGSYEQYF
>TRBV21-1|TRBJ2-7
CATHLTGPSFRQYF
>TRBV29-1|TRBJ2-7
CSFRGGAHLGYEQYF
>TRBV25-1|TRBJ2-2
CASSELAENSNTGELFF
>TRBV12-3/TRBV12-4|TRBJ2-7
CASSLAVPYEQYF
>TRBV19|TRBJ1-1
CASSSPFGEFEAFF
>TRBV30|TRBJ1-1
CALQGEETEAFF
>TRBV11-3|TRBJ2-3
CASSLVEGTVGDTQYF
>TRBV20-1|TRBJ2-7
CSAYRGGDEQYF
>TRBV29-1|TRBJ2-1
CSVGDELNTEQFF
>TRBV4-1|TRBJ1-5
CASSPAFPGLDQPQHF
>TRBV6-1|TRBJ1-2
CASSEALSYGYTF
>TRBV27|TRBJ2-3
CASSLWFAVGGRDTQYF
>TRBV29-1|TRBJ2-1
CSGRDYSNEQFF
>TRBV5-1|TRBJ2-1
CASSLRTSGRGNEQFF
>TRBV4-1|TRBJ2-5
CASSQGGETQYF
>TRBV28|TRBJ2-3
CASSSSRTGISTDTQYF
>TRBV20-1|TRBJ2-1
CSAPSGRADLNEQFF
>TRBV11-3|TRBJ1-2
CASSPQGGTDYGYTF
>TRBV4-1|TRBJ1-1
CASSPGQGVSEAFF
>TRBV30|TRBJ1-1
CAWSATGTEAFF
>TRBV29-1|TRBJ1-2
CSVAGQGLGYTF
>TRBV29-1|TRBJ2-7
CSVEPAGRDEQYF
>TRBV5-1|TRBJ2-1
CASSYGALEGEQFF
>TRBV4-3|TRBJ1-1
CASSQDRANTEAFF
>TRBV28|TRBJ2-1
CASSAFSGSSYNEQFF
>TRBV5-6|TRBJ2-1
CASSLVTNEQFF
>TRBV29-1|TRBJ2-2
CSVGTEQNTGELFF
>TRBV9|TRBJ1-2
CASSTGGFTDGYTF
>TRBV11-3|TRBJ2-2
CASSLGLGQGRTGELFF
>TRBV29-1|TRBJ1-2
CSVEDQLGQVLSYTF
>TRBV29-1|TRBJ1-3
CSVLQVDGNTIYF
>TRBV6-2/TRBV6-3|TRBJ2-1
CASSYSGNEQFF
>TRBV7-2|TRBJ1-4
CASSPVGQTNEKLFF
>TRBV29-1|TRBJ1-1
CSVDLTGAEAFF
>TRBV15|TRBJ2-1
CATSSVLAGDNEQFF